Following are 5 T cell receptor beta chains from one sample sequenced in a study of blood T cell repertoires in COVID-19. Clones were sequenced by immunoSEQ multiplex PCR, and TCRdb holds only the in-frame ones, with some missing. The sample has 270,000 or so clones; 88% are singletons. The specimen sequenced was PBMCs or T cells enriched from blood (not recorded which). Receptors were obtained from a woman between 35 and 50 years old with acute COVID-19.

This chain joins TRBV7-9 and TRBJ1-5; 8 nucleotides match TRBD1. The CDR3 has 15 amino acids. Germline CDR1 and CDR2: SEHNR and FQNEAQ (reference sequence). Trimming took 2 bases from V and 3 from J; bases not matched to a gene: 3. CDR3 protein: CASSLQGADNQPQHF. CDR3 nucleotide sequence: TGTGCCAGCAGCTTACAGGGGGCCGACAATCAGCCCCAGCATTTT.

This clone was detected only once. The J gene is TRBJ2-1, the V gene TRBV12-3 or TRBV12-4, with 7 positions matching TRBD2. The CDR3 length is 11 residues. Trimming cost V 10 bases and J 9 bases; bases outside gene matches: 6. The CDR3, as DNA: TGTGCCACTCAAGCGGGGCGTGAGCAGTTCTTC. It encodes CATQAGREQFF.

The chain employs TRBV16 and TRBJ2-1, with D possibly matching TRBD2 (6 bases). Per the germline V gene, CDR1 is KGHSY and CDR2 is FQNENV. Deletions cut 3 bases from V and 0 bases from J, with 12 bases between. This CDR3 contains 16 residues. The CDR3 spells CASSHETSVSYNEQFF. Here the CDR3 DNA reads TGTGCCAGCAGCCATGAGACTAGTGTCTCCTACAATGAGCAGTTCTTC. Full variable domain (remainder filled in from reference TRBV16 and TRBJ2-1): GEEVAQTPKHLVRGEGQKAKLYCAPIKGHSYVFWYQQVLKNEFKFLISFQNENVFDETGMPKERFSAKCLPNSPCSLEIQATKLEDSAVYFCASSHETSVSYNEQFFGPGTRLTVL.

The V gene is TRBV19, the J gene TRBJ2-5, with D possibly being TRBD2 (6 bases). V lost 1 base to trimming and J lost 5 bases, with 14 bases between them. Germline V gives CDR1 LNHDA, CDR2 SQIVND (reference sequence). CDR3 length: 15 amino acids. This CDR3 reads CASSIVRVRGETQYF. CDR3 coding DNA: TGTGCCAGTAGTATAGTGCGGGTCCGGGGGGAGACCCAGTACTTC.

The chain uses TRBV6-2 or TRBV6-3 and TRBJ1-5; the match to TRBD1 covers 8 bases. This CDR3 region has 16 residues. V gave up 6 bases and J gave up 0 bases; unmatched junction bases: 7. CDR1 and CDR2 from the germline V gene are MNHEY and SVGEGT. Here the CDR3 DNA reads TGTGCCAGCAGCCCACAGGGGGTGTATAGCAATCAGCCCCAGCATTTT. The encoded protein is CASSPQGVYSNQPQHF.